The T cell receptor (beta chain) described here comes from a study of T cell changes during pregnancy in multiple sclerosis. Some clones are missing from TCRdb's copy, which holds only in-frame ones; the method was immunoSEQ multiplex PCR. In the table there are 70,000 to 100,000 clones, 90% to 95% of which are singletons. The germline gives CDR1 SNHLY, CDR2 FYNNEI. CDR3 length: 20 amino acids. V was pared by 5 bases and J by 4 bases, with 22 bases of the junction left unmatched. This clonotype originated in a female donor with multiple sclerosis, enrolled in a pregnancy study. Sequencing used peripheral blood, obtained in the third trimester of pregnancy. The V call is TRBV2, the J call TRBJ2-3, with TRBD1 identical over 9 bases. The CDR3 loop reads CASSWLTGQGTSPAPDTQYF. CDR3 bases: TGTGCCAGCAGTTGGTTAACGGGACAGGGCACTTCTCCAGCGCCAGATACGCAGTATTTT.